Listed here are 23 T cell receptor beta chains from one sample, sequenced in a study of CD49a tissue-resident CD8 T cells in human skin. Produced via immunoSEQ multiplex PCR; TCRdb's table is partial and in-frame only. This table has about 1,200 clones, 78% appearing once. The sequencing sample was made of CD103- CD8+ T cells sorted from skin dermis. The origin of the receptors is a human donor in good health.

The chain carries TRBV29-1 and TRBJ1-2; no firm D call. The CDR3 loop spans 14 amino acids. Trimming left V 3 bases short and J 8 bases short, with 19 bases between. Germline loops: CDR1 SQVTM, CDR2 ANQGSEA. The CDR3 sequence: CSVDFSGKEVGYTF. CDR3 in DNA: TGCAGCGTTGACTTTTCTGGGAAGGAGGTCGGCTACACCTTC.

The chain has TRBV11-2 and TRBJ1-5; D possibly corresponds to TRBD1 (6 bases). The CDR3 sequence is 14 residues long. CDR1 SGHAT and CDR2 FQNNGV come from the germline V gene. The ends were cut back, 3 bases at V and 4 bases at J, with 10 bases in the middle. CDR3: CASSFGQTNQPQHF. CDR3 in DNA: TGTGCCAGCAGCTTTGGACAGACGAATCAGCCCCAGCATTTT.

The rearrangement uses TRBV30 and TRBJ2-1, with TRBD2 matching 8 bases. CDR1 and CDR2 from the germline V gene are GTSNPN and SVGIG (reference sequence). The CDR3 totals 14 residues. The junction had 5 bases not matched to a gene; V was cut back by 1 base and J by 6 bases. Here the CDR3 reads CAWSDGSGSNEQFF. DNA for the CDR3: TGTGCCTGGAGTGATGGAAGCGGGAGCAATGAGCAGTTCTTC.

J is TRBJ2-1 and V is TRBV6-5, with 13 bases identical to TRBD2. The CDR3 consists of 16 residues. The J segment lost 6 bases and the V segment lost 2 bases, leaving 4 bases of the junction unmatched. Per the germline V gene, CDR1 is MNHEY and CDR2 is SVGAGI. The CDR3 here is CASSYTSGRAGNEQFF. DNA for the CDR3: TGTGCCAGCAGTTACACTAGCGGGAGGGCCGGCAATGAGCAGTTCTTC.

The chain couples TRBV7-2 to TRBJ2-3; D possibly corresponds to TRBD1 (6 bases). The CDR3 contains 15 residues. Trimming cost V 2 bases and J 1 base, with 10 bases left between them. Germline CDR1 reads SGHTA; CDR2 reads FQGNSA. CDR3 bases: TGTGCCAGCAGCTTACAGGGGCTGGGCACAGATACGCAGTATTTT. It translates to CASSLQGLGTDTQYF.

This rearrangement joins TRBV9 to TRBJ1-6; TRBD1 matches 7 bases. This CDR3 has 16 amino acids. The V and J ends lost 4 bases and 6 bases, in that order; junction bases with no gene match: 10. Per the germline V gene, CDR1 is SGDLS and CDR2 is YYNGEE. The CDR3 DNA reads TGTGCCAGCAGCCTTTATGCCGGGACAGCTAATTCACCCCTCCACTTT. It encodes CASSLYAGTANSPLHF.

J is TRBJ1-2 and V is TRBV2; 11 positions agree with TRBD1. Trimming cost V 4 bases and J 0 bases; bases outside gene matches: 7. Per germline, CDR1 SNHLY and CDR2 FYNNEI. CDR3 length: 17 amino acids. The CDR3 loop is CASSARTGGLANYGYTF. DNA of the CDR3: TGTGCCAGCAGTGCGAGGACAGGGGGCTTAGCTAACTATGGCTACACCTTC.

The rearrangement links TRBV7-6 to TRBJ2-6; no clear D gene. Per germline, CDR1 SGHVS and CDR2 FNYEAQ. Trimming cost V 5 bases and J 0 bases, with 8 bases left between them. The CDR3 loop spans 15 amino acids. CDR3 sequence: CASSLAVSGANVLTF. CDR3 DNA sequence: TGTGCCAGCAGCCTGGCGGTCTCTGGGGCCAACGTCCTGACTTTC.

The CDR3 is CASSQERLAGVVGELFF. CDR3 nucleotides: TGCGCCAGCAGCCAAGAGAGGCTAGCGGGGGTGGTCGGGGAGCTGTTTTTT. The chain has TRBV4-3 and TRBJ2-2; 10 bases map to TRBD2. The CDR3 sequence is 17 residues long. Germline assignment: CDR1 LGHNA and CDR2 YSLEER. Unmatched junction bases numbered 8, after V lost 0 bases and J lost 7 bases.

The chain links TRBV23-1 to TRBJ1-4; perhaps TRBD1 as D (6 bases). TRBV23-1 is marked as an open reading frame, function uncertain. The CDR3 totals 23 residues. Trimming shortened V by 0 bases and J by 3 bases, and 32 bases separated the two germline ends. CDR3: CASSQSRGSTGRWSGVANEKLFF. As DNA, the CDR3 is TGCGCCAGCAGTCAATCGCGGGGGAGCACAGGGCGGTGGTCGGGCGTAGCTAATGAAAAACTGTTTTTT.

As DNA, the CDR3 is TGTGCCAGCAGCGGGGACATTGTAGATCAGCCCCAGCATTTT. This sequence encodes CASSGDIVDQPQHF. The chain recombines TRBV11-2 with TRBJ1-5, with D possibly being TRBD1 (6 bases). The CDR3 covers 14 residues. V was trimmed by 5 bases and J by 5 bases, leaving 13 bases between them. Germline V gene data show CDR1 as SGHAT and CDR2 as FQNNGV.

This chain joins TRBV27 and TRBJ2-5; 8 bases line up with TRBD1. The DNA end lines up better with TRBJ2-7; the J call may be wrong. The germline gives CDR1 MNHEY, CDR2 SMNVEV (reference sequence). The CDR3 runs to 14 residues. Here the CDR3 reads CASSLQGANYEQYF. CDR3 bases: TGTGCCAGCAGTTTACAGGGGGCAAACTACGAGCAGTACTTC.

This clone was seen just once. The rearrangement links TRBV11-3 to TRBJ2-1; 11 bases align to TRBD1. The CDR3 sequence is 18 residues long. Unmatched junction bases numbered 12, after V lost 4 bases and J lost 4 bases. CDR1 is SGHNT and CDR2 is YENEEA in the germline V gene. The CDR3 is CASSSSWGQGDLYNEQFF. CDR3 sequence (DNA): TGTGCCAGCAGCTCCAGTTGGGGACAGGGGGATTTGTACAATGAGCAGTTCTTC.

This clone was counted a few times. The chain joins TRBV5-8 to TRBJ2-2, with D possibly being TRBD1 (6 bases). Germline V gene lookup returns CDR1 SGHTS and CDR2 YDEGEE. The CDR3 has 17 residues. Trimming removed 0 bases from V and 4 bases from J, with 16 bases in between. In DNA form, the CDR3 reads TGTGCCAGCAGCTTGGCAGGGGCCCTGATAACCACCGGGGAGCTGTTTTTT. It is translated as CASSLAGALITTGELFF. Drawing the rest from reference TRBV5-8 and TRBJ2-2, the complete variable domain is EAGVTQSPTHLIKTRGQQATLRCSPISGHTSVYWYQQALGLGLQFLLWYDEGEERNRGNFPPRFSGRQFPNYSSELNVNALELEDSALYLCASSLAGALITTGELFFGEGSRLTVL.

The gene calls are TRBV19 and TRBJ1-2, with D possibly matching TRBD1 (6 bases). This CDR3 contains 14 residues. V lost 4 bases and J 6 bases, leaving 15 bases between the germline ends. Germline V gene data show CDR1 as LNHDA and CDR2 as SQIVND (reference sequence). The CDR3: CASSTEGTRNGYTF. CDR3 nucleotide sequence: TGTGCCAGTAGTACTGAAGGGACAAGGAATGGCTACACCTTC. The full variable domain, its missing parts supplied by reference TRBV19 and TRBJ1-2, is DGGITQSPKYLFRKEGQNVTLSCEQNLNHDAMYWYRQDPGQGLRLIYYSQIVNDFQKGDIAEGYSVSREKKESFPLTVTSAQKNPTAFYLCASSTEGTRNGYTFGSGTRLTVV.

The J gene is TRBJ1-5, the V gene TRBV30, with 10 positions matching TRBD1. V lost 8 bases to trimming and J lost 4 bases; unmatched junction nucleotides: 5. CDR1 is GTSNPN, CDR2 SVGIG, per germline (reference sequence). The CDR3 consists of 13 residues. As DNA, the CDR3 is TGTGCCGGCTCGGACAGGGGGAATCAGCCCCAGCATTTT. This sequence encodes CAGSDRGNQPQHF.

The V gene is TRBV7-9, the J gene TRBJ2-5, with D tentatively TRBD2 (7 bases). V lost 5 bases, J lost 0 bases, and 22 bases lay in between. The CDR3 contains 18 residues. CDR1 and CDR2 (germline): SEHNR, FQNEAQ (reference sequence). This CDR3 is CASSPGQGRARHQETQYF. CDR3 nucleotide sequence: TGTGCCAGCAGCCCCGGGCAGGGGAGGGCGAGGCACCAAGAGACCCAGTACTTC.

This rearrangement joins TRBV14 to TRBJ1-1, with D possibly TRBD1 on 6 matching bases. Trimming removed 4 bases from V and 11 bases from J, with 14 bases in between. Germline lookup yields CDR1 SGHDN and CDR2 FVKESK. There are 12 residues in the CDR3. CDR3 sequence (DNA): TGTGCCAGCAGCCTCCGGGACACCACGGCTTTCTTT. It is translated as CASSLRDTTAFF.

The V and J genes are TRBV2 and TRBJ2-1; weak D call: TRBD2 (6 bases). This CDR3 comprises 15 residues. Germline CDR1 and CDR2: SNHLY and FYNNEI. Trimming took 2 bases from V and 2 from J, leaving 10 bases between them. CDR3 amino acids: CASSEFPGAYNEQFF. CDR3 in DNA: TGTGCCAGCAGTGAATTCCCGGGAGCCTACAATGAGCAGTTCTTC.

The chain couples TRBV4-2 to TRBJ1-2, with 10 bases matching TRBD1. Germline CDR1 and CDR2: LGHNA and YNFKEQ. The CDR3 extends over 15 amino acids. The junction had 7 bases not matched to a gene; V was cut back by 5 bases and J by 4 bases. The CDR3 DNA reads TGTGCCAGCAGCTTAGGACAGGGGGTACGCTATGGCTACACCTTC. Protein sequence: CASSLGQGVRYGYTF.

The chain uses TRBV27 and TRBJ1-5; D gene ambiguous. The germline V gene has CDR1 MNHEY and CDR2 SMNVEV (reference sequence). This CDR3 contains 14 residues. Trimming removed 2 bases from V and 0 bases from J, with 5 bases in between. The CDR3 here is CASSLIDSNQPQHF. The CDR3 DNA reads TGTGCCAGCAGTTTAATAGATAGCAATCAGCCCCAGCATTTT.

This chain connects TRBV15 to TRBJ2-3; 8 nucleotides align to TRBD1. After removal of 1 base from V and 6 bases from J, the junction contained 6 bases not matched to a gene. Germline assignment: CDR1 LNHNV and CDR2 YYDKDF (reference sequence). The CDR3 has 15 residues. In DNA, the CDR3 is TGTGCCACCAGCAGAGGAAGGCGGGACAGGGATACGCAGTATTTT. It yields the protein CATSRGRRDRDTQYF.

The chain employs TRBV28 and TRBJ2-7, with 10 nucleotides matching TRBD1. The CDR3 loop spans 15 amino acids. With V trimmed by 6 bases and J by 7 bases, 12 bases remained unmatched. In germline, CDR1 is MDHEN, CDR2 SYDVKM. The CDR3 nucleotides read TGTGCCAGCAGCTTTTGGGACAGGGGTCTGGGTGAGCAGTACTTC. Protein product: CASSFWDRGLGEQYF.